This TCR beta chain appears in the sequencing data of a study of lymphopenia after photon versus proton radiotherapy. In germline, CDR1 is SEHNR, CDR2 FQNEAQ (reference sequence). V dropped 2 bases and J dropped 1 base, with 11 bases sitting between them. This CDR3 has 15 residues. Regarding this clone: Antigen: not known.

Clones were read by immunoSEQ multiplex PCR, and TCRdb kept only the in-frame ones, dropping some. The data hold roughly 150,000 clones, with around 85% observed a single time. General observations from the study: In patients who died, overall survival fell as post-nadir TCR diversity dropped more. Only patients who died were analyzed for survival; proton advantage is unproven. Under photons, naive T cells and diversity fell while effector/memory populations rose. After lymphocyte nadir, photon-treated repertoires showed oligoclonal expansion, especially CD8+ Temra.

The chain joins TRBV7-9 to TRBJ2-5; D not certain. The sample consisted of peripheral blood, taken from a patient treated with photon-based radiotherapy. The TCR sequence derives from a man aged 45 to 65 with gastric cancer. As DNA, the CDR3 is TGTGCCAGCAGCTTACTCTCGGAGCCCCAAGAGACCCAGTACTTC. This encodes CASSLLSEPQETQYF.